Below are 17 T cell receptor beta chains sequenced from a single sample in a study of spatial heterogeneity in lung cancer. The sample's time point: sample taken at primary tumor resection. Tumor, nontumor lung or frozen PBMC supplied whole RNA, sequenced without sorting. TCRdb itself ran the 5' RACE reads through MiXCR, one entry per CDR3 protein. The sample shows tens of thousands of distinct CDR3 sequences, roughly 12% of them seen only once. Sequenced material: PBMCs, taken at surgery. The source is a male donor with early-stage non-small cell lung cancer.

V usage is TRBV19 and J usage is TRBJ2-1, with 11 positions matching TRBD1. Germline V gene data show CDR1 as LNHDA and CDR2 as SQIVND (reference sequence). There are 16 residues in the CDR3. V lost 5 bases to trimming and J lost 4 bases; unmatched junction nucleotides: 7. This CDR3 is CASSYRGQGEYNEQFF. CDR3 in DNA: TGTGCCAGTAGTTATAGGGGACAGGGGGAGTACAATGAGCAGTTCTTC.

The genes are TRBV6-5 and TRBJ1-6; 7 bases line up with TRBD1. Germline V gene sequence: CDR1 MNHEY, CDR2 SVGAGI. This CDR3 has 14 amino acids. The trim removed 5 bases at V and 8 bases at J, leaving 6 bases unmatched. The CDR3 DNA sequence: TGTGCCAGCAGTGAGGGGGCGCGGGATTCACCCCTCCACTTT. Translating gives CASSEGARDSPLHF.

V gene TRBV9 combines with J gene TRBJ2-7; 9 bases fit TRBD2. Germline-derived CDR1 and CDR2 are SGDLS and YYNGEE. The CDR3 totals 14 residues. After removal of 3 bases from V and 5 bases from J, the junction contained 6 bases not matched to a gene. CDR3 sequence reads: CASSEGLAIHEQYF. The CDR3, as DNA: TGTGCCAGCAGCGAAGGACTAGCGATCCACGAGCAGTACTTC.

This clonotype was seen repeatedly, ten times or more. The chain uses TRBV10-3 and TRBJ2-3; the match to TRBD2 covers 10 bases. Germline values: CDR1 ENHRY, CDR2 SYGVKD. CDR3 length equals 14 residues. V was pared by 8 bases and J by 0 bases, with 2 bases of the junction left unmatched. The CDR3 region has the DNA TGTGCCATCCAGCGGGGGGGAAGCACAGATACGCAGTATTTT. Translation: CAIQRGGSTDTQYF.

CDR3 sequence (DNA): TGTGCCATCAGTGAGTCCTGGGAGAACACTGAAGCTTTCTTT. It is translated as CAISESWENTEAFF. V gene TRBV10-3 combines with J gene TRBJ1-1; D remains unclear. Germline V CDR1 and CDR2: ENHRY, SYGVKD. V was trimmed by 0 bases and J by 1 base, leaving 6 bases between them. This CDR3 has 14 amino acids.

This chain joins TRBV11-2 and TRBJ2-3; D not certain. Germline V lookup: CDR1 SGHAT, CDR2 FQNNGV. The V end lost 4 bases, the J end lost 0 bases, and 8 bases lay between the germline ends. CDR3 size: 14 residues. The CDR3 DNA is TGTGCCAGCAGCTCCGATTTTAGCACAGATACGCAGTATTTT. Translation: CASSSDFSTDTQYF.

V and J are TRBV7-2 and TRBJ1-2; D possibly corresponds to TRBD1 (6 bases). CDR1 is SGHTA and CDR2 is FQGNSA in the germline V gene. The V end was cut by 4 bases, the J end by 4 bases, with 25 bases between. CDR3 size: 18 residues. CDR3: CASSSPKASDRLVYGYTF. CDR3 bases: TGTGCCAGCAGCTCACCTAAGGCGTCGGACAGACTTGTCTATGGCTACACCTTC.

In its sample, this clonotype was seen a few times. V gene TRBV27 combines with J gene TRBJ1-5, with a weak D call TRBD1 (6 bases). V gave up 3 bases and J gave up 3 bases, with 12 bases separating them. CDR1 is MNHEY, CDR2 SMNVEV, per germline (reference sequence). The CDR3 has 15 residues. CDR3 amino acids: CASSFRGRVNQPQHF. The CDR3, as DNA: TGTGCCAGCAGTTTCAGGGGCAGAGTCAATCAGCCCCAGCATTTT.

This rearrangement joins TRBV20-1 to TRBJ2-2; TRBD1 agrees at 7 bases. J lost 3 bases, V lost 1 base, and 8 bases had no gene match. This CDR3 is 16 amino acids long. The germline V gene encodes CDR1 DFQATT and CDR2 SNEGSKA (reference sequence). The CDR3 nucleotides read TGCAGTGCTAGAGCTAACAGGGGAAGGGACACCGGGGAGCTGTTTTTT. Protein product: CSARANRGRDTGELFF.

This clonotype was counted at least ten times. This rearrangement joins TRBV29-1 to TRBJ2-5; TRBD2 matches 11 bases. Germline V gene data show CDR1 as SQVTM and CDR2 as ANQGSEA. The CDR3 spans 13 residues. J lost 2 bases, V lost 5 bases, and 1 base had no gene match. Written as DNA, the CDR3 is TGCAGCGTTATAGCGGGAGGGCAAGAGACCCAGTACTTC. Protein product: CSVIAGGQETQYF.

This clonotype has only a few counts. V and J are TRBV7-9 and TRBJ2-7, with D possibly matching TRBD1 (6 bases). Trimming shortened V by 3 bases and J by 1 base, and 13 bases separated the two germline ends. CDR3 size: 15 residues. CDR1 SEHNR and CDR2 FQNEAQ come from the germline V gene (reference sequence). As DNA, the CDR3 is TGTGCCAGCAGCTTTGGGGGCGCGATGTCCTACGAGCAGTACTTC. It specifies CASSFGGAMSYEQYF.

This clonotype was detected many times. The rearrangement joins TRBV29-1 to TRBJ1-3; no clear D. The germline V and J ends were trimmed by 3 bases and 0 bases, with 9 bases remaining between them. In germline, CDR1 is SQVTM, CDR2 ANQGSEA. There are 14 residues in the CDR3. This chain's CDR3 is CSVEVPTSGNTIYF. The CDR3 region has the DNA TGCAGCGTTGAGGTACCGACCTCTGGAAACACCATATATTTT. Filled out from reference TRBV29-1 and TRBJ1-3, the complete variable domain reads SAVISQKPSRDICQRGTSLTIQCQVDSQVTMMFWYRQQPGQSLTLIATANQGSEATYESGFVIDKFPISRPNLTFSTLTVSNMSPEDSSIYLCSVEVPTSGNTIYFGEGSWLTVV.

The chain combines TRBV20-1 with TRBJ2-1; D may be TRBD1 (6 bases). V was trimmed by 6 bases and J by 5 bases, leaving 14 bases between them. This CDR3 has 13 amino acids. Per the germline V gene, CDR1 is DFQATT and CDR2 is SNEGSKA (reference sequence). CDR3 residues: CSAVDRLNNEQFF. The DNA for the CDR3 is TGCAGTGCCGTAGACAGGTTGAACAATGAGCAGTTCTTC.

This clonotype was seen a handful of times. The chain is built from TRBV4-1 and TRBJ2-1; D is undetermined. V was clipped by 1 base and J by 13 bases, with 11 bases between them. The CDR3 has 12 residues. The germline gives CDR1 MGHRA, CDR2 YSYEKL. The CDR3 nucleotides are TGCGCCAGCAGCCAAGCTGCCAAAGATCAGTTCTTC. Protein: CASSQAAKDQFF.

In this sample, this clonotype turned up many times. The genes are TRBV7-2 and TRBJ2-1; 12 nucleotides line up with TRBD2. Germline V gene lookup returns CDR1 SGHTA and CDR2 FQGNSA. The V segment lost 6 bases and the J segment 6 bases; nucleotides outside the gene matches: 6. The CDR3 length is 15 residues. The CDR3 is CASRETSGRRNEQFF. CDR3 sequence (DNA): TGTGCCAGCAGAGAAACTAGCGGGAGGCGCAATGAGCAGTTCTTC. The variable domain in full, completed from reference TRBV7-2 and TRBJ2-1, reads GAGVSQSPSNKVTEKGKDVELRCDPISGHTALYWYRQSLGQGLEFLIYFQGNSAPDKSGLPSDRFSAERTGGSVSTLTIQRTQQEDSAVYLCASRETSGRRNEQFFGPGTRLTVL.

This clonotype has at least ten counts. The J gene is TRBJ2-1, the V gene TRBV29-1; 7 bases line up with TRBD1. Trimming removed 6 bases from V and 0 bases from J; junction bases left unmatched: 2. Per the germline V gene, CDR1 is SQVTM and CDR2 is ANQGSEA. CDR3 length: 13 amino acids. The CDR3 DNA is TGCAGCGTAGGACAGGTCTCCTACAATGAGCAGTTCTTC. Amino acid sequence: CSVGQVSYNEQFF.

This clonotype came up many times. The CDR3 DNA follows: TGTGCCAGCAGCTCCGATGCGGGGGGCATTTACAATGAGCAGTTCTTC. It codes for CASSSDAGGIYNEQFF. This sequence joins TRBV7-9 and TRBJ2-1; 8 nucleotides agree with TRBD2. V dropped 4 bases and J dropped 4; count of bases not matched to a gene: 9. Per germline, CDR1 SEHNR and CDR2 FQNEAQ (reference sequence). The CDR3 length is 16 residues.